The T cell receptor (beta chain) described here comes from a study of cytomegalovirus exposure and HLA in healthy donors. PCR used 60 Vbeta primers and 13 Jbeta primers. Profiled with immunoSEQ multiplex PCR; TCRdb holds only in-frame clones, not every one. The sample lists 210,000 or so clones, 70% to 85% seen once, with about 0.6% in the top ten. Germline V gene sequence: CDR1 MGHDK, CDR2 SYGVNS. The CDR3 length is 13 residues. The V end was cut by 3 bases, the J end by 1 base, with 6 bases between. Study findings and constraints: Most of the TCR beta V segments (in an earlier analysis) were productive either about 87% or about 30% of the time. For most subjects, TCR beta sequences were reported to predict HLA-A and HLA-B alleles with accuracy. Cytomegalovirus status was reportedly diagnosed by the classifier with high sensitivity and specificity.

Concerning this clone: Its target is unknown.

The genes are TRBV25-1 and TRBJ1-2; no reliable D call. The sample taken for sequencing was PBMCs. This clonotype was sampled from a woman aged 40 to 50 in good health and CMV-seronegative. CDR3 coding DNA: TGTGCCAGCAGTGACAGACTTAACTATGGCTACACCTTC. It encodes CASSDRLNYGYTF.